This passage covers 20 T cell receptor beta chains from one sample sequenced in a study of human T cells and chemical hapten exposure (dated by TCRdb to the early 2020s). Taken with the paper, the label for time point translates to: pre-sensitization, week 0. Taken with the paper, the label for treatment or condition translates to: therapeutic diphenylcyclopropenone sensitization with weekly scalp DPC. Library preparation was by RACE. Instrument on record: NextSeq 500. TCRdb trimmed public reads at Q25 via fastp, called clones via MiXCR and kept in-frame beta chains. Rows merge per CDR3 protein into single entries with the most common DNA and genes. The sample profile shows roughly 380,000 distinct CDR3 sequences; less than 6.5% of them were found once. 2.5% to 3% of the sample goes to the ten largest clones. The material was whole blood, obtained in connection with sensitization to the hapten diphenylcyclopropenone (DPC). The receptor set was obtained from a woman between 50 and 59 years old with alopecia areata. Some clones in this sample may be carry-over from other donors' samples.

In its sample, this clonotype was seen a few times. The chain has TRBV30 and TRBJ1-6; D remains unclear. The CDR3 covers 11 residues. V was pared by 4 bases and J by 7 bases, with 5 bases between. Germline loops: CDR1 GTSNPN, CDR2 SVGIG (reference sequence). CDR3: CAWTSNSPLHF. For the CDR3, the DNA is TGTGCCTGGACAAGCAATTCACCCCTCCACTTT.

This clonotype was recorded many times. CDR3 DNA sequence: TGTGCCAGCAGTTATAGCCAGGGGGCACGGGCAGATACGCAGTATTTT. It encodes CASSYSQGARADTQYF. This chain joins TRBV6-5 and TRBJ2-3; 8 bases are a match to TRBD1. From germline, CDR1 is MNHEY and CDR2 SVGAGI. V trimming: 3 bases; J trimming: 4 bases; junction bases outside the gene matches: 9. The CDR3 has 16 residues.

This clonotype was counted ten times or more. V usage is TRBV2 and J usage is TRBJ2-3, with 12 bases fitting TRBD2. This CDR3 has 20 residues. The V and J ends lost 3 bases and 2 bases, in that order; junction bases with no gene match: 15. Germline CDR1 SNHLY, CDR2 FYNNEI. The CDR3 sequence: CASSDLETPLAGGTTDTQYF. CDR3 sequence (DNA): TGTGCCAGCAGTGATCTAGAAACACCTCTAGCGGGAGGGACCACAGATACGCAGTATTTT. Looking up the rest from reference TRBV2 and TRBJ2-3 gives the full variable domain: EPEVTQTPSHQVTQMGQEVILRCVPISNHLYFYWYRQILGQKVEFLVSFYNNEISEKSEIFDDQFSVERPDGSNFTLKIRSTKLEDSAMYFCASSDLETPLAGGTTDTQYFGPGTRLTVL.

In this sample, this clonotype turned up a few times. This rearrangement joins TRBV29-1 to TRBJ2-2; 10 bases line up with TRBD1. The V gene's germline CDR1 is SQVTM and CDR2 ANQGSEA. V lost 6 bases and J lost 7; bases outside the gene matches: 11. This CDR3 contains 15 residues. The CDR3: CSVRGTGVSGGELFF. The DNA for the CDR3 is TGCAGCGTCCGAGGGACAGGGGTATCCGGCGGGGAGCTGTTTTTT.

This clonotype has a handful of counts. The CDR3 nucleotides read TGCAGTGCTAGAGCGGACCAAGAGACCCAGTACTTC. Protein sequence: CSARADQETQYF. The chain carries TRBV20-1 and TRBJ2-5; no clear D. In germline, CDR1 is DFQATT, CDR2 SNEGSKA (reference sequence). The CDR3 runs to 12 residues. V was clipped by 1 base and J by 0 bases, with 3 bases between them.

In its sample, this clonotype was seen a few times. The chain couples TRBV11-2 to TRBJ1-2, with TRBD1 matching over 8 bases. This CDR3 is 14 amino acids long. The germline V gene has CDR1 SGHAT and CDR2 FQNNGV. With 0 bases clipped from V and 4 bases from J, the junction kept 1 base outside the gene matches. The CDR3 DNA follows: TGTGCCAGCAGCTTAGATACAGGGGGCTATGGCTACACCTTC. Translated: CASSLDTGGYGYTF. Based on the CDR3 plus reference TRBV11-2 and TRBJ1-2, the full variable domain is EAGVAQSPRYKIIEKRQSVAFWCNPISGHATLYWYQQILGQGPKLLIQFQNNGVVDDSQLPKDRFSAERLKGVDSTLKIQPAKLEDSAVYLCASSLDTGGYGYTFGSGTRLTVV.

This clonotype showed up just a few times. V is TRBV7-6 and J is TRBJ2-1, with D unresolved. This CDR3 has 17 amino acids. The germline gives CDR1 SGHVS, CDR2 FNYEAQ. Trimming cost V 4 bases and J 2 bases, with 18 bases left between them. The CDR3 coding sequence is TGTGCCAGCAGCTCCCCCCGAAGAGGCGGCACCTACAATGAGCAGTTCTTC. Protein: CASSSPRRGGTYNEQFF.

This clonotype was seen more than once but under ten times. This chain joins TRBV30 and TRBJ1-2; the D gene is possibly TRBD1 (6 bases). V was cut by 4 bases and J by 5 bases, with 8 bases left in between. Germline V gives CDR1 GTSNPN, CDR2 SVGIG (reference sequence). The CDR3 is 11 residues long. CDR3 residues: CAWTGAYGYTF. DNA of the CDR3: TGTGCCTGGACAGGGGCTTATGGCTACACCTTC.

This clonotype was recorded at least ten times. This CDR3 is CASSKAGVYNEQFF. The CDR3, as DNA: TGCGCCAGCAGTAAAGCGGGTGTATACAATGAGCAGTTCTTC. The genes are TRBV5-1 and TRBJ2-1; TRBD2 is a possible D gene (6 bases). Germline V lookup: CDR1 SGHRS, CDR2 YFSETQ. Trimming shortened V by 5 bases and J by 4 bases, and 13 bases separated the two germline ends. This CDR3 has 14 residues.

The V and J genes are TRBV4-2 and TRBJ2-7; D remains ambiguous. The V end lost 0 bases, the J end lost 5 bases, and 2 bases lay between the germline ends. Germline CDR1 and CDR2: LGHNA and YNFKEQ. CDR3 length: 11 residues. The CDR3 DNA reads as TGTGCCAGCAGCCAAGAAAACGAGCAGTACTTC. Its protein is CASSQENEQYF.

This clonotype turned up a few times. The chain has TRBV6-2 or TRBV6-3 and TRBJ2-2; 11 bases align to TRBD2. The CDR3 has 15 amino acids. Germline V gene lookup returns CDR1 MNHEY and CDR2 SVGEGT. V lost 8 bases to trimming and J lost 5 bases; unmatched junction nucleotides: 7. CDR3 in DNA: TGTGCCAGCCGGACGGGACTAGCGGAAACCGGGGAGCTGTTTTTT. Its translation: CASRTGLAETGELFF.

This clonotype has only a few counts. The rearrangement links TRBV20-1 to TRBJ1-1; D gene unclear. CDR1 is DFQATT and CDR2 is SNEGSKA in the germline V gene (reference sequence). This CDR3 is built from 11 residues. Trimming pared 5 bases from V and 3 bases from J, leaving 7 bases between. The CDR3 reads CSAGKYTEAFF. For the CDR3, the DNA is TGCAGTGCTGGGAAGTACACTGAAGCTTTCTTT.

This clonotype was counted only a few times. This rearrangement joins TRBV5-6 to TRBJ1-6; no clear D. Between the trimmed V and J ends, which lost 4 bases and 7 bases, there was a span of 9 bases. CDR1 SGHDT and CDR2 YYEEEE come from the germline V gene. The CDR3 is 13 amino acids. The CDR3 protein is CASSQDPNSPLHF. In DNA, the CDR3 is TGTGCCAGCAGCCAAGACCCGAATTCACCCCTCCACTTT. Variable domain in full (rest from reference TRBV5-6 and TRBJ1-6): DAGVTQSPTHLIKTRGQQVTLRCSPKSGHDTVSWYQQALGQGPQFIFQYYEEEERQRGNFPDRFSGHQFPNYSSELNVNALLLGDSALYLCASSQDPNSPLHFGNGTRLTVT.

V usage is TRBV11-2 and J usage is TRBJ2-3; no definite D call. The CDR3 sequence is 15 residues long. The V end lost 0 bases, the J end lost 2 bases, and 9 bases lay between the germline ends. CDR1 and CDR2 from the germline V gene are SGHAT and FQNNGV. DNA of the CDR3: TGTGCCAGCAGCTTAGAGGGCAGGTTCACAGATACGCAGTATTTT. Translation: CASSLEGRFTDTQYF.

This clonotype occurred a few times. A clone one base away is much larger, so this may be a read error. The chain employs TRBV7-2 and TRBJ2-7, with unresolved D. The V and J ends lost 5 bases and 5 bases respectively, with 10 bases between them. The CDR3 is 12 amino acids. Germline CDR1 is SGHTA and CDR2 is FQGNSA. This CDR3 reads CASSPGPHEQYF. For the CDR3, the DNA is TGTGCCAGCAGCCCCGGACCCCACGAGCAGTACTTC.

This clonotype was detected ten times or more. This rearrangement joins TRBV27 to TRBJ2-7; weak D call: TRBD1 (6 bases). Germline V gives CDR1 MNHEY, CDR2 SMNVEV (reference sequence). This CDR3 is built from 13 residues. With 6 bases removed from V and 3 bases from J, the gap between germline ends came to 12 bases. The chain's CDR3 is CASRDSLFYEQYF. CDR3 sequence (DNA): TGTGCCAGCAGGGACAGCTTGTTCTACGAGCAGTACTTC.

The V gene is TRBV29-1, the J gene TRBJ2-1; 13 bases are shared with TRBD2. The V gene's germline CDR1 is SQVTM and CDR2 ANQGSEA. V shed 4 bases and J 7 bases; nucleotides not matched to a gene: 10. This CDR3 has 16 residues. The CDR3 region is CSVGTSGGAAGNEQFF. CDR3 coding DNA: TGCAGCGTTGGGACTAGCGGGGGCGCCGCCGGGAATGAGCAGTTCTTC.

The CDR3 DNA sequence: TGTGCCAGTATCGTGGCAGGGGGATTGGTGAACACTGAAGCTTTCTTT. This codes for CASIVAGGLVNTEAFF. The chain employs TRBV19 and TRBJ1-1; 7 nucleotides agree with TRBD1. This CDR3 has 16 residues. Germline CDR1 is LNHDA and CDR2 is SQIVND (reference sequence). Trimming took 7 bases from V and 0 from J; bases not matched to a gene: 11.

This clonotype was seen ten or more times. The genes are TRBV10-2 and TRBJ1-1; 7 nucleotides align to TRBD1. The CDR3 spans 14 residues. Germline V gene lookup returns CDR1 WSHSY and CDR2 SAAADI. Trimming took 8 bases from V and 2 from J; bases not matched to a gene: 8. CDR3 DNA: TGCGCCAGCCATATTTCAGGGGGAAACACTGAAGCTTTCTTT. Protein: CASHISGGNTEAFF.

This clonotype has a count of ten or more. CDR3 coding DNA: TGCGCCAGCAGCCAAGTTCAGGGGAATCGGGTCGAACGGAAGTACACCTTC. Its protein is CASSQVQGNRVERKYTF. The chain links TRBV4-1 to TRBJ1-2, with a possible D match to TRBD1 (6 bases). V shed 1 base and J shed 11 bases, with 26 bases lying between them. CDR3 length equals 17 residues. Per germline, CDR1 MGHRA and CDR2 YSYEKL.